Listed below are T cell receptor beta chains from one sample, sequenced in a study of Ad26.COV2.S vaccination and SARS-CoV-2 variants. Repertoires were generated with immunoSEQ multiplex PCR, while TCRdb's copy carries only in-frame clones and drops some. The table includes about 330,000 clones, roughly 88% detected once. The source was peripheral blood, collected in a trial of Ad26.COV2.S vaccine versus placebo. These receptors originate from a person aged 18-65 years who received the Ad26.COV2.S COVID-19 vaccine or a placebo. CDR3s include the opening cysteine and the closing phenylalanine or tryptophan. The order of the fields is D gene, V gene, J gene, clone size, CDR3 DNA, CDR3 protein. A D gene is named only where the DNA matches it firmly. Expanded clones get a size class; other rows say once, few or many, or leave the size out.

D: NA
V: TRBV4-1
J: TRBJ2-3
size: NA
DNA: TGCGCCAGCAGCCAACTTATGGGGGAAAACACAGATACGCAGTATTTT
CDR3: CASSQLMGENTDTQYF

D: NA
V: TRBV29-1
J: TRBJ1-1
size: NA
DNA: TGCAGCGTTGAAGAGGGGGGGGCAAAAACTGAAGCTTTCTTT
CDR3: CSVEEGGAKTEAFF

D: NA
V: TRBV10-3
J: TRBJ2-1
size: NA
DNA: TGTGCCATCAGTGAGGGCAATGAGCAGTTCTTC
CDR3: CAISEGNEQFF

D: NA
V: TRBV7-6
J: TRBJ2-5
size: NA
DNA: TGTGCCAGCAGCTTAATATTGGGACCCCAAGAGACCCAGTACTTC
CDR3: CASSLILGPQETQYF

D: NA
V: TRBV5-1
J: TRBJ1-1
size: few
DNA: TGCGCCAGCAGTCTCGACAGGGAAGCTTTCTTT
CDR3: CASSLDREAFF

D: NA
V: TRBV6-5
J: TRBJ1-1
size: NA
DNA: TGTGCCAGCCAACTCCCCGGGACCCGGGGAGCTGAAGCTTTCTTT
CDR3: CASQLPGTRGAEAFF

D: NA
V: TRBV19
J: TRBJ1-5
size: few
DNA: TGTGCCAGCGCGAGCGGGGGTCGGAATCAGCCCCAGCATTTT
CDR3: CASASGGRNQPQHF

D: NA
V: TRBV5-6
J: TRBJ1-6
size: NA
DNA: TGTGCCAGCAGCTTAGGACGGAATAATTCACCCCTCCACTTT
CDR3: CASSLGRNNSPLHF

D: NA
V: TRBV11-3
J: TRBJ2-1
size: NA
DNA: TGTGCCAGCGAAAGGCGGGGGGACAGGTACAATGAGCAGTTCTTC
CDR3: CASERRGDRYNEQFF

D: NA
V: TRBV6-6
J: TRBJ1-4
size: NA
DNA: TGTGCCAGCAGTCCCGGGACGTTCGAAAAACTGTTTTTT
CDR3: CASSPGTFEKLFF

D: NA
V: TRBV6-2/TRBV6-3
J: TRBJ1-3
size: NA
DNA: TGTGCCAGCAGCCGCGGGGTTTGGACCTCTGGAAACACCATATATTTT
CDR3: CASSRGVWTSGNTIYF

D: TRBD2
V: TRBV10-3
J: TRBJ2-1
size: once
DNA: TGTGCCATCAGTGACGGACTAGCGGGGGGGACTGACAATGAGCAGTTCTTC
CDR3: CAISDGLAGGTDNEQFF

D: TRBD1
V: TRBV18
J: TRBJ1-3
size: once
DNA: TGTGCCAGCTCACTGCAAGGACAGGGGAGTGGAAACACCATATATTTT
CDR3: CASSLQGQGSGNTIYF

D: NA
V: TRBV28
J: TRBJ1-5
size: NA
DNA: TGTGCCAGCAGTTTACAGGGGTTGTTGTGGGATCAGCCCCAGCATTTT
CDR3: CASSLQGLLWDQPQHF

D: NA
V: TRBV6-5
J: TRBJ2-3
size: NA
DNA: TGTGCCAGCATGGGACTCCGCACAGATACGCAGTATTTT
CDR3: CASMGLRTDTQYF

D: TRBD1
V: TRBV7-2
J: TRBJ1-1
size: NA
DNA: TGTGCCAGCAGCCCGTGGACAGGGGGCTACTTGAACACTGAAGCTTTCTTT
CDR3: CASSPWTGGYLNTEAFF

D: NA
V: TRBV6-2/TRBV6-3
J: TRBJ1-1
size: NA
DNA: TGTGCCAGCAGTTCCAACAGGAACACTGAAGCTTTCTTT
CDR3: CASSSNRNTEAFF

D: NA
V: TRBV6-2/TRBV6-3
J: TRBJ2-5
size: NA
DNA: TGTGCCAGCAGCCTCCTCCTACCGGGACTGGCCAAAAAAGAGACCCAGTACTTC
CDR3: CASSLLLPGLAKKETQYF

D: NA
V: TRBV27
J: TRBJ1-2
size: NA
DNA: TGTGCCAGCAGTTCATTGGGAGCAACTAACTATGGCTACACCTTC
CDR3: CASSSLGATNYGYTF

D: NA
V: TRBV6-2/TRBV6-3
J: TRBJ1-2
size: NA
DNA: TGTGCCAGCAGTTACTCTAATACCGCGGGACACACTGGCTACACCTTC
CDR3: CASSYSNTAGHTGYTF

D: TRBD1
V: TRBV5-4
J: TRBJ2-7
size: NA
DNA: TGTGCCAGCAGCTTGGACGGGACAGTCCTAACGGGGCATGGGCAGTACTTC
CDR3: CASSLDGTVLTGHGQYF

D: NA
V: TRBV12-3/TRBV12-4
J: TRBJ1-1
size: NA
DNA: TGTGCCAGCAGTTATCAAGTTACTGAAGCTTTCTTT
CDR3: CASSYQVTEAFF

D: NA
V: TRBV6-5
J: TRBJ2-1
size: NA
DNA: TGTGCCAACGGGGGGCAGTTCGGTTCCTACAATGAGCAGTTCTTC
CDR3: CANGGQFGSYNEQFF

D: NA
V: TRBV21-1
J: TRBJ2-3
size: NA
DNA: TGTGCCAGCAGCACGATCGGACTAGCGGGGGGGCGAAGCACAGATACGCAGTATTTT
CDR3: CASSTIGLAGGRSTDTQYF

D: TRBD2
V: TRBV10-3
J: TRBJ2-5
size: NA
DNA: TGTGCCATCAGTGAGCCGCCAGGGAGGGTAGAGACCCAGTACTTC
CDR3: CAISEPPGRVETQYF